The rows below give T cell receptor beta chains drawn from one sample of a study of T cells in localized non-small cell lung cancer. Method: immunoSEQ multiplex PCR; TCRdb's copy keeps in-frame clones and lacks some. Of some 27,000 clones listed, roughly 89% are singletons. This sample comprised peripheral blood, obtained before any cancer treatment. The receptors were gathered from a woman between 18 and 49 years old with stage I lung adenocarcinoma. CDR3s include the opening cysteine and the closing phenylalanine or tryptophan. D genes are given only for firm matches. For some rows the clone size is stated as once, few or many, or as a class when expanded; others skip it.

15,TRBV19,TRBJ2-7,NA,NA,TGTGCCAGTAGTATTGGGGCGGGGCTATACTACGAGCAGTACTTC,CASSIGAGLYYEQYF
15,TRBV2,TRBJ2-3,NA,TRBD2,TGTGCCAGCAGTGACGGACTAGCGGGTACAGATACGCAGTATTTT,CASSDGLAGTDTQYF
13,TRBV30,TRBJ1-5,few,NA,TGTGCCTGGGGCGCGGGGGCGAGACAGCCCCAGCATTTT,CAWGAGARQPQHF
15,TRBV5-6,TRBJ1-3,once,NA,TGTGCCAGCAGCCCATCGACAGGCATGAGAAACACCATATATTTT,CASSPSTGMRNTIYF
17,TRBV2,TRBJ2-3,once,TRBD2,TGTGCCAGCAGCGTGGGACTAGCGGGGGTAACCACAGATACGCAGTATTTT,CASSVGLAGVTTDTQYF
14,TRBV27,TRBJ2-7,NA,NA,TGTGCCAGCAGTTTACAGGGGTTGCCCTACGAGCAGTACTTC,CASSLQGLPYEQYF
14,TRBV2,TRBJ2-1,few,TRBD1,TGTGCCAGCCACTATTTGTACAGGGGGACTCGCAAGTTCTTC,CASHYLYRGTRKFF
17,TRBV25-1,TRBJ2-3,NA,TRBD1,TGTGCCAGCAGTGAGGTTACAGGGGGAAGACGGGGCGATACGCAGTATTTT,CASSEVTGGRRGDTQYF
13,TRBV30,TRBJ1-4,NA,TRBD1,TGTGCCTGGAGTACAGGGGTGGGTGAAAAACTGTTTTTT,CAWSTGVGEKLFF
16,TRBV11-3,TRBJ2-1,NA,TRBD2,TGTGCCAGCAGCGAGGCCGGTGGCGGGAGGAGGAGTGAGCAGTTCTTC,CASSEAGGGRRSEQFF
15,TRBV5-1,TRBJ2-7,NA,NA,TGCGCCAGCAGCTTGGTGGCAGGGAGTGAATACGAGCAGTACTTC,CASSLVAGSEYEQYF
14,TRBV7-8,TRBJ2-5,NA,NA,TGTGCCAGCAGCCACCTACACCAACAAGAGACCCAGTACTTC,CASSHLHQQETQYF
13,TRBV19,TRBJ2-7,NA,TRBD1,TGTGCCAGTAGTCACAGGGGCGTCGACGAGCAGTACTTC,CASSHRGVDEQYF